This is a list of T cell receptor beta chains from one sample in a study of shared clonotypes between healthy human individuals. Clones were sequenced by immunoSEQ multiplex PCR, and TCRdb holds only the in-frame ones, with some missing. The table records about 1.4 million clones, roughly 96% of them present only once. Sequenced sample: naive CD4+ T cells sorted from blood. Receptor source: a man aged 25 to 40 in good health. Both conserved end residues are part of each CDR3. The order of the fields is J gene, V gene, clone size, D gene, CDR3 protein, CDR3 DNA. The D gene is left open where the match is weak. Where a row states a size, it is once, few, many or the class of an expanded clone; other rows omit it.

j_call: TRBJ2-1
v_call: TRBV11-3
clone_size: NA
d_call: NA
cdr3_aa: CASSLGREYNEQFF
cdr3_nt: TGTGCCAGCAGCTTAGGGCGGGAATACAATGAGCAGTTCTTC

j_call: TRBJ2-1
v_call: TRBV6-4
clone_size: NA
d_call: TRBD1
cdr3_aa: CASSEGQGSNEQFF
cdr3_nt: TGTGCCAGCAGTGAGGGACAGGGGAGCAATGAGCAGTTCTTC

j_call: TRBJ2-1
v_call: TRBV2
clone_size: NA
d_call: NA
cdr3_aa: CASSVSYEQFF
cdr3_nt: TGTGCCAGCAGTGTGTCCTATGAGCAGTTCTTC

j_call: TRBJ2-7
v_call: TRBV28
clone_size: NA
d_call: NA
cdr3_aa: CASLKTGVYEQYF
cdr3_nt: TGTGCCAGTCTCAAGACAGGAGTCTACGAGCAGTACTTC

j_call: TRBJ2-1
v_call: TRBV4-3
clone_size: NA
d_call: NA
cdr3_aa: CASSQYDSGSFNEQFF
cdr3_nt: TGCGCCAGCAGCCAATACGACAGCGGATCGTTCAATGAGCAGTTCTTC

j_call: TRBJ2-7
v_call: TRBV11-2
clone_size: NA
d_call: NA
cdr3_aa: CASSLPTTGSYEQYF
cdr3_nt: TGTGCCAGCAGCTTACCGACAACAGGAAGCTACGAGCAGTACTTC

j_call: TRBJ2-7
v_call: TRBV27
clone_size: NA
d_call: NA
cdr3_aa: CASTPTGAYEQYF
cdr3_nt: TGTGCCAGCACCCCGACAGGCGCCTACGAGCAGTACTTC

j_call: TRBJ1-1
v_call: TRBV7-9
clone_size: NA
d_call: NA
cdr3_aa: CASSLRGAEAFF
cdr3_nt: TGTGCCAGCAGCCTCAGAGGGGCTGAAGCTTTCTTT

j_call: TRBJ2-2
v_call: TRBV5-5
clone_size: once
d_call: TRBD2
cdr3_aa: CASSRGLAGVSPGELFF
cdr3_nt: TGTGCCAGCAGCCGCGGACTAGCGGGAGTCTCTCCCGGGGAGCTGTTTTTT

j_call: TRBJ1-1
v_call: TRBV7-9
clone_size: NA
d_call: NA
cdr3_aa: CASSNENTEAFF
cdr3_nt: TGTGCCAGCAGCAACGAGAACACTGAAGCTTTCTTT

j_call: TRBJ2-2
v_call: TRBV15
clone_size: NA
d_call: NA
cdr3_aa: CATSRVGGFRILGGELFF
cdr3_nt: TGTGCCACCAGCAGAGTTGGAGGTTTCAGGATTCTGGGCGGGGAGCTGTTTTTT

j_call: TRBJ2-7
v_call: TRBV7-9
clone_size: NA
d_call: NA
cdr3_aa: CASSVASYEQYF
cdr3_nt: TGTGCCAGCTCCGTGGCAAGCTACGAGCAGTACTTC

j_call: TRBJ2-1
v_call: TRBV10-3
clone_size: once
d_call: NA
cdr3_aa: CAISESQASYNEQFF
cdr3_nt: TGTGCCATCAGTGAGTCGCAGGCCTCCTACAATGAGCAGTTCTTC

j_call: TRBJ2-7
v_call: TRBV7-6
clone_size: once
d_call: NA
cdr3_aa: CASSAGTTVSYEQYF
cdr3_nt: TGTGCCAGCAGCGCCGGGACGACCGTATCCTACGAGCAGTACTTC

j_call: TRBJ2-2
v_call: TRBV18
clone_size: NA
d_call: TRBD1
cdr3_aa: CASSPRTGSDTGELFF
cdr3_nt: TGTGCCAGCTCACCCAGGACAGGGAGCGACACCGGGGAGCTGTTTTTT

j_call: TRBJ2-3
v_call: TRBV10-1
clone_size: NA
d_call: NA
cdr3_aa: CASSEFGHRTDTQYF
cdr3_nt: TGCGCCAGCAGTGAATTTGGGCATCGCACAGATACGCAGTATTTT

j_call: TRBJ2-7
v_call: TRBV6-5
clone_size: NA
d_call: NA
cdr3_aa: CASSWAGYEQYF
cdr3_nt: TGTGCCAGCAGTTGGGCGGGCTACGAGCAGTACTTC

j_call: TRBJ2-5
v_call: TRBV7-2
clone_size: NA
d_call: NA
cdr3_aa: CASSLVAAQETQYF
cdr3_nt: TGTGCCAGCAGCTTAGTAGCAGCTCAAGAGACCCAGTACTTC

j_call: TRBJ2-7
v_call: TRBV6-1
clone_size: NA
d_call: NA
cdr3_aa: CASSRDGYEQYF
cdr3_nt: TGTGCCAGCAGCCGGGACGGTTACGAGCAGTACTTC

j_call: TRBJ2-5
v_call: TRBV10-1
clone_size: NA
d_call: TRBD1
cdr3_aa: CASSERPGDRGRETQYF
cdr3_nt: TGCGCCAGCAGTGAGCGGCCAGGGGACAGGGGGCGGGAGACCCAGTACTTC

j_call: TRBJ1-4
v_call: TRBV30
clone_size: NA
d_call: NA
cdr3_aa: CACPASPGVTNEKLFF
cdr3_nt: TGTGCCTGTCCCGCCTCCCCCGGGGTAACTAATGAAAAACTGTTTTTT

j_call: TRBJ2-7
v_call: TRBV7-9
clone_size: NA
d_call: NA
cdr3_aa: CASSSPPPGEQYF
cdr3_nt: TGTGCCAGCAGCTCTCCCCCGCCGGGCGAGCAGTACTTC

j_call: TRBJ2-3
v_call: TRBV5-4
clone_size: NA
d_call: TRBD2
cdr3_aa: CASTRRQAGALDTQYF
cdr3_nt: TGTGCCAGCACCCGAAGACAAGCGGGAGCGTTAGATACGCAGTATTTT

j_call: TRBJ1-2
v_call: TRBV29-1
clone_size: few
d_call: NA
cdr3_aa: CSVSNRFYGYTF
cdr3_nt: TGCAGCGTTAGTAACAGGTTTTATGGCTACACCTTC

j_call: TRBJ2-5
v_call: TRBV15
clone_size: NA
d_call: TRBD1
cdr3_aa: CATSREGQGRETQYF
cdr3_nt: TGTGCCACCAGCAGAGAGGGACAGGGGAGAGAGACCCAGTACTTC

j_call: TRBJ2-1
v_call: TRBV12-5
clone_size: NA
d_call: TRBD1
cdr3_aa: CASGLVPGQAGKFF
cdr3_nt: TGTGCTAGTGGTTTGGTTCCCGGACAGGCCGGAAAGTTCTTC

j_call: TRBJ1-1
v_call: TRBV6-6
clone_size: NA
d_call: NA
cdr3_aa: CASSYPSLTANTEAFF
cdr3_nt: TGTGCCAGCAGTTACCCCTCCTTGACAGCGAACACTGAAGCTTTCTTT

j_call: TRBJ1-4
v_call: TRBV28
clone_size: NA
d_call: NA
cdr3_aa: CASSRRDGQEKLFF
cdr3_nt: TGTGCCAGCAGTCGAAGGGACGGCCAGGAAAAACTGTTTTTT

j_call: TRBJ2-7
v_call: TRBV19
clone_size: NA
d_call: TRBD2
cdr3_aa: CASSGTINSYEQYF
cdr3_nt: TGTGCCAGCTCCGGGACTATTAACTCCTACGAGCAGTACTTC

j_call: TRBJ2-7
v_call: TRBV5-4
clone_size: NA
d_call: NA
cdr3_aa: CASSLGGGTSSYEQYF
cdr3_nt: TGTGCCAGCAGCTTGGGGGGCGGAACGAGCTCCTACGAGCAGTACTTC

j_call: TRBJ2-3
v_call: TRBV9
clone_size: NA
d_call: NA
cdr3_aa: CASSVLQLGTDTQYF
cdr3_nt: TGTGCCAGCAGCGTTCTTCAACTAGGTACAGATACGCAGTATTTT

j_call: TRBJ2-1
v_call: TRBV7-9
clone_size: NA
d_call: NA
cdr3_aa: CASSFWVNEQFF
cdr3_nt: TGTGCCAGCAGCTTTTGGGTGAATGAGCAGTTCTTC

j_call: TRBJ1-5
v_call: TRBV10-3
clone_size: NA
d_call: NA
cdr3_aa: CAISESGTLYQPQHF
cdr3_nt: TGTGCCATCAGTGAGTCGGGGACACTTTATCAGCCCCAGCATTTT

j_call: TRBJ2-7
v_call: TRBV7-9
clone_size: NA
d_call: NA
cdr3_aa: CASSLGGRSHEQYF
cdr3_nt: TGTGCCAGCAGCTTAGGAGGCAGGTCCCACGAGCAGTACTTC

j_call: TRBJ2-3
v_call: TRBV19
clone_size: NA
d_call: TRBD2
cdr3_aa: CASSNRGVLGSVTDTQYF
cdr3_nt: TGTGCCAGTAGCAACCGGGGGGTATTGGGGAGTGTCACAGATACGCAGTATTTT

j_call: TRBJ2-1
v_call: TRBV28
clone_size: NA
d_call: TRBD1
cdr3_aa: CASSDRGGQFF
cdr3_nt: TGTGCCAGCTCTGACAGGGGTGGTCAGTTCTTC

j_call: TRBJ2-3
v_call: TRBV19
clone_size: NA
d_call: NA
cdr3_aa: CASSLKLEGPTDTQYF
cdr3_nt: TGTGCCAGTAGTTTGAAGCTGGAGGGACCCACAGATACGCAGTATTTT

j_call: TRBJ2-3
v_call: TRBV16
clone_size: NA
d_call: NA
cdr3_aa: CASSQSGNAVQYF
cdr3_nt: TGTGCCAGCAGCCAATCTGGTAACGCGGTGCAGTATTTT

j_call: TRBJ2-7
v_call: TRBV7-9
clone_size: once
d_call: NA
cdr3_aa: CASSYRGSGSYEQYF
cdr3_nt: TGTGCCAGCAGCTACCGGGGCTCGGGATCCTACGAGCAGTACTTC

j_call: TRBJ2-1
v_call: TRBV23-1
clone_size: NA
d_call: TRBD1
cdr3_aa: CASSSGTVSYNEQFF
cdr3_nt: TGCGCCAGCAGCTCCGGGACAGTGTCCTACAATGAGCAGTTCTTC

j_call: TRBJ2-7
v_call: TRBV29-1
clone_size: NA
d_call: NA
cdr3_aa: CSVASGPYEQYF
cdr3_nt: TGCAGCGTTGCGTCAGGTCCCTACGAGCAGTACTTC

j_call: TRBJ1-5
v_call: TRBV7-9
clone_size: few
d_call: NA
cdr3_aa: CASSFSPDQPQHF
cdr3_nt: TGTGCCAGCAGTTTTTCCCCTGATCAGCCCCAGCATTTT

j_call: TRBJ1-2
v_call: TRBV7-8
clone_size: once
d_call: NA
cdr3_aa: CASSLAQELNYGYTF
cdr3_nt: TGTGCCAGCAGCTTAGCGCAGGAATTAAACTATGGCTACACCTTC

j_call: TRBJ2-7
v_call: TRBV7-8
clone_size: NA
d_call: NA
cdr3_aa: CASSLHGSYEQYF
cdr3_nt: TGTGCCAGCAGCTTGCACGGCTCCTACGAGCAGTACTTC

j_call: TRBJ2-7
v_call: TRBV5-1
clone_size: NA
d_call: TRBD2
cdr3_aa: CASSLGTSGSHEQYF
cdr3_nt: TGCGCCAGCAGCCTCGGGACTAGCGGGAGCCACGAGCAGTACTTC

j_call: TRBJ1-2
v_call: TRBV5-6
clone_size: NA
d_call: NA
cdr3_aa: CASSLEDRRVYGYTF
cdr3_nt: TGTGCCAGCAGCTTGGAAGATAGGAGAGTCTATGGCTACACCTTC

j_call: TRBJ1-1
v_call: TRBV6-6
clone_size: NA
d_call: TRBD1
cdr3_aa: CASSGLGTDSGTEAFF
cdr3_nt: TGTGCCAGCAGCGGCTTAGGGACAGACAGCGGCACTGAAGCTTTCTTT

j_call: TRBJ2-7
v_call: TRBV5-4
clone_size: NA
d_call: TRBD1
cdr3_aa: CASSLDRGSYEQYF
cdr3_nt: TGTGCCAGCAGCCTGGACAGGGGAAGCTACGAGCAGTACTTC

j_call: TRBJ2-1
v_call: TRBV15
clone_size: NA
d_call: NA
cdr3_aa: CAIGGYEQFF
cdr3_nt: TGTGCCATCGGGGGCTATGAGCAGTTCTTC

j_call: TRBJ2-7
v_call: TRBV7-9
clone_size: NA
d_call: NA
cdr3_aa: CASSFAGIKYF
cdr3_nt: TGTGCCAGCAGCTTCGCCGGTATCAAGTACTTC

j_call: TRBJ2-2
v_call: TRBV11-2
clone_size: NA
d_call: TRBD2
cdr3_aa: CASSLVAGGIGELFF
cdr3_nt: TGTGCCAGCAGCTTAGTAGCGGGAGGAATCGGGGAGCTGTTTTTT

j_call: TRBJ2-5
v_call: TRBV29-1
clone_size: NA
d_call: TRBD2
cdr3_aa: CSDSSGIRGETQYF
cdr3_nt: TGCAGCGATTCTAGCGGGATAAGAGGAGAGACCCAGTACTTC

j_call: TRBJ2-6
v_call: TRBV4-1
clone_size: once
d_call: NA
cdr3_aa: CASSSRSSGANVLTF
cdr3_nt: TGCGCCAGCAGCTCGAGGAGCTCTGGGGCCAACGTCCTGACTTTC

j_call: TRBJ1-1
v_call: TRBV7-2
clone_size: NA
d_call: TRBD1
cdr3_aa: CASSQGDRGLIGTEAFF
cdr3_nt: TGTGCCAGCAGCCAGGGAGACAGGGGGCTTATTGGCACTGAAGCTTTCTTT

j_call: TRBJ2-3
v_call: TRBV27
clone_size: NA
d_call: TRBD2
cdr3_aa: CASIVKAGGRGTQYF
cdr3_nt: TGTGCCAGCATCGTCAAGGCGGGAGGGCGGGGTACGCAGTATTTT

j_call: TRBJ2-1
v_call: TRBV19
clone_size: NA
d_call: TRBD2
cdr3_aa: CASRLSHGTSGYNEQFF
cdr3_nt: TGTGCCAGTAGACTCTCCCACGGGACTAGCGGCTACAATGAGCAGTTCTTC

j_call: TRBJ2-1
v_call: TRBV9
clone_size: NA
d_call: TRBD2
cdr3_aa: CASSVDGTSYNEQFF
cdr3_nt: TGTGCCAGCAGCGTAGACGGGACTAGCTACAATGAGCAGTTCTTC

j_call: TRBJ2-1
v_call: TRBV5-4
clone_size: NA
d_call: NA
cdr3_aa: CASSSILGGVYNEQFF
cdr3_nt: TGTGCCAGCAGCTCAATACTAGGAGGGGTTTACAATGAGCAGTTCTTC

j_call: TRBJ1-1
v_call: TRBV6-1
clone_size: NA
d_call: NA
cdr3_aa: CASSAVQGSHTEAFF
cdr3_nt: TGTGCCAGCAGTGCGGTTCAGGGTTCGCACACTGAAGCTTTCTTT